This passage covers 17 T cell receptor beta chains from one sample sequenced in a study of cytomegalovirus exposure and HLA in healthy donors. Here immunoSEQ multiplex PCR was the method, and the copy in TCRdb shows in-frame clones only, minus some. This sample has approximately 160,000 clones, with 86% found just once. The sequenced sample consisted of PBMCs. Receptors originate from a young woman in good health and CMV-seronegative.

V usage is TRBV6-1 and J usage is TRBJ1-4; the match to TRBD1 covers 8 bases. Unmatched junction bases numbered 11, after V lost 6 bases and J lost 8 bases. This CDR3 has 15 residues. CDR1 MNHNS and CDR2 SASEGT come from the germline V gene. CDR3 sequence reads: CASRALQGGMEKLFF. In DNA form, the CDR3 reads TGTGCCAGCAGGGCGTTACAGGGGGGAATGGAAAAACTGTTTTTT.

The CDR3 DNA reads TGTGCCAGTAGTAACAGGCGCACTGAAGCTTTCTTT. This gives the protein CASSNRRTEAFF. V is TRBV19 and J is TRBJ1-1; TRBD1 might be the D (5 bases). Deletions cut 4 bases from V and 4 bases from J, with 7 bases between. The CDR3 runs 12 residues. Germline CDR1 is LNHDA and CDR2 is SQIVND (reference sequence).

This clone was picked up a small number of times. The CDR3: CASSPPDRDEQYF. CDR3 coding DNA: TGTGCCAGCTCACCCCCCGACAGGGACGAGCAGTACTTC. V and J are TRBV18 and TRBJ2-7; 7 positions agree with TRBD1. This CDR3 is built from 13 residues. Trimming took 3 bases from V and 5 from J; bases not matched to a gene: 4. Germline V CDR1 and CDR2: KGHSH, LQKENI.

The chain carries TRBV5-1 and TRBJ2-5, with a possible D match to TRBD1 (6 bases). This CDR3 spans 15 amino acids. Deletions cut 3 bases from V and 3 bases from J, with 15 bases between. The V gene's germline CDR1 is SGHRS and CDR2 YFSETQ. The chain's CDR3 is CASSSDRGIKETQYF. CDR3 coding DNA: TGCGCCAGCAGCTCGGACAGAGGGATCAAAGAGACCCAGTACTTC.

The chain carries TRBV15 and TRBJ2-1; 10 bases match TRBD1. The germline V gene encodes CDR1 LNHNV and CDR2 YYDKDF (reference sequence). V dropped 0 bases and J dropped 5; count of bases not matched to a gene: 4. The CDR3 length is 16 residues. CDR3 DNA: TGTGCCACCAGCAGAGAGTGGACAGGGGGGAACAATGAGCAGTTCTTC. The encoded protein is CATSREWTGGNNEQFF.

V usage is TRBV27 and J usage is TRBJ2-7; unclear D gene. CDR1 is MNHEY, CDR2 SMNVEV, per germline (reference sequence). V was cut by 7 bases and J by 9 bases, with 28 bases left in between. The CDR3 loop spans 16 amino acids. The CDR3 here is CASMNPHSSSYDVQYF. In nucleotides, the CDR3 is TGTGCCAGCATGAATCCTCACAGCTCAAGCTACGATGTGCAGTACTTC.

This chain links TRBV9 with TRBJ2-7; 7 nucleotides line up with TRBD1. Germline V gene lookup returns CDR1 SGDLS and CDR2 YYNGEE. CDR3 size: 15 residues. Trimming at V came to 5 bases and at J to 0 bases, leaving 8 bases not matched to a gene. The CDR3 DNA sequence: TGTGCCAGCAGTGAGGGGGCCGGAAGCTCCTACGAGCAGTACTTC. Amino acids: CASSEGAGSSYEQYF. Together with reference TRBV9 and TRBJ2-7, the CDR3 gives the full variable domain: DSGVTQTPKHLITATGQRVTLRCSPRSGDLSVYWYQQSLDQGLQFLIQYYNGEERAKGNILERFSAQQFPDLHSELNLSSLELGDSALYFCASSEGAGSSYEQYFGPGTRLTVT.

J is TRBJ1-4 and V is TRBV27, with 7 bases identical to TRBD1. This CDR3 comprises 15 residues. Germline loops: CDR1 MNHEY, CDR2 SMNVEV (reference sequence). Unmatched junction bases numbered 9, after V lost 6 bases and J lost 5 bases. CDR3 nucleotides: TGTGCCAGCAGCCCCCAAGACAGGGCGAATGAAAAACTGTTTTTT. It specifies CASSPQDRANEKLFF.

The chain links TRBV7-9 to TRBJ1-2; D ambiguous. V was shortened by 0 bases and J by 4 bases, with 9 bases between the two germline ends. The germline V gene encodes CDR1 SEHNR and CDR2 FQNEAQ (reference sequence). The CDR3 sequence is 14 residues long. CDR3 DNA: TGTGCCAGCAGCTTAGCTGCAGCGAGCTATGGCTACACCTTC. It encodes CASSLAAASYGYTF.

The chain has TRBV14 and TRBJ1-2; D unresolved. V was cut by 0 bases and J by 7 bases, with 12 bases left in between. This CDR3 comprises 14 residues. CDR1 SGHDN and CDR2 FVKESK come from the germline V gene. The CDR3 bases are TGTGCCAGCAGCCAAGAGGGCCGGGGAGGTGGCTACACCTTC. It encodes CASSQEGRGGGYTF.

The genes are TRBV6-1 and TRBJ1-5; D might be TRBD1 (5 bases). The germline V and J ends were trimmed by 10 bases and 2 bases, with 12 bases remaining between them. From germline, CDR1 is MNHNS and CDR2 SASEGT. The CDR3 spans 13 residues. CDR3: CATMWGGNQPQHF. The DNA for the CDR3 is TGTGCCACAATGTGGGGCGGCAATCAGCCCCAGCATTTT.

The gene calls are TRBV2 and TRBJ2-2; possibly TRBD2 for D (5 bases). Looked up from germline, CDR1 is SNHLY and CDR2 is FYNNEI. The ends were cut back, 6 bases at V and 1 base at J, with 9 bases in the middle. The length of the CDR3 is 14 residues. Here the CDR3 DNA reads TGTGCCAGCAGGAGGGATGGGAACACCGGGGAGCTGTTTTTT. Translating gives CASRRDGNTGELFF.

The chain couples TRBV5-4 to TRBJ2-1; 7 bases line up with TRBD2. The V and J ends lost 5 bases and 10 bases, in that order; junction bases with no gene match: 12. CDR3 length: 14 amino acids. Germline V gene sequence: CDR1 SGHNT, CDR2 YYREEE (reference sequence). The CDR3 coding sequence is TGTGCCAGCAGTGGGGGGGAGGGGAGTGGCGAGCAGTTCTTC. It yields the protein CASSGGEGSGEQFF.

The chain uses TRBV4-3 and TRBJ1-2; 10 bases are a match to TRBD1. V lost 3 bases, J lost 6 bases, and 13 bases stayed unmatched. Germline CDR1 and CDR2: LGHNA and YSLEER. The CDR3 covers 17 residues. The CDR3 reads CASSHLRDRGPFHGYTF. CDR3 sequence (DNA): TGCGCCAGCAGCCACCTCCGGGACAGGGGCCCCTTTCATGGCTACACCTTC.

Only one count was recorded for this clone. The J gene is TRBJ1-4, the V gene TRBV5-6; 8 bases fit TRBD1. This CDR3 has 15 amino acids. V trimming: 1 base; J trimming: 5 bases; junction bases outside the gene matches: 4. The germline CDR1 and CDR2 sequences are SGHDT and YYEEEE. The CDR3 DNA reads as TGTGCCAGCAGCTTGATGGACAGGGCAAATGAAAAACTGTTTTTT. Encoded protein: CASSLMDRANEKLFF. Full variable domain (outside the CDR3, taken from reference TRBV5-6 and TRBJ1-4): DAGVTQSPTHLIKTRGQQVTLRCSPKSGHDTVSWYQQALGQGPQFIFQYYEEEERQRGNFPDRFSGHQFPNYSSELNVNALLLGDSALYLCASSLMDRANEKLFFGSGTQLSVL.

The CDR3 spells CASSLGASNQPQHF. The CDR3 DNA sequence: TGTGCCAGCAGCTTGGGCGCTAGCAATCAGCCCCAGCATTTT. The chain carries TRBV5-6 and TRBJ1-5; the D is unclear. The germline V gene has CDR1 SGHDT and CDR2 YYEEEE. V shed 0 bases and J shed 0 bases, with 4 bases lying between them. The CDR3 runs 14 residues.

The J gene is TRBJ1-2, the V gene TRBV29-1; unclear D gene. Germline V gene data show CDR1 as SQVTM and CDR2 as ANQGSEA. This CDR3 contains 12 residues. V gave up 3 bases and J gave up 8 bases, with 13 bases separating them. The chain's CDR3 is CSVDVQDGGYTF. The CDR3 DNA follows: TGCAGCGTTGACGTCCAGGATGGGGGCTACACCTTC.